This TCR beta chain came from a study of cytomegalovirus exposure and HLA in healthy donors. About the research overall: Researchers found that approximately 77% of 350 to 500 genotyped donors fell within the Caucasian-associated ancestry cluster. Regarding the study as a whole: At a 0.05 false discovery rate, a later analysis found about 17,000 TCR beta sequences to be associated with HLA alleles. Researchers catalogued some 160 TCR beta chains as cytomegalovirus-associated.

PCR involved 60 Vbeta and 13 Jbeta primers. In the authors' methods: Later analysis identified around 85 million unique TCR beta chains, approximately 11 million shared. TCRdb keeps only in-frame clones here, not all; method: immunoSEQ multiplex PCR. The DNA was the basis for D and trimming; V, J and clone size are from that table. The sample shows about 83,000 clones, more than 60% of them seen only once. In regard to this clone: Its antigen is undetermined.

In germline, CDR1 is MGHRA, CDR2 YSYEKL. The CDR3 runs 15 residues. Trimming pared 4 bases from V and 3 bases from J, leaving 16 bases between. This TCR came from a man between 18 and 35 years old in good health and CMV-seropositive. The source material was PBMCs. This chain links TRBV4-1 with TRBJ2-7, with D uncertain. This CDR3 reads CASSLASVRVYEQYF. For the CDR3, the DNA is TGCGCCAGCAGCCTAGCCTCGGTCAGAGTCTACGAGCAGTACTTC.